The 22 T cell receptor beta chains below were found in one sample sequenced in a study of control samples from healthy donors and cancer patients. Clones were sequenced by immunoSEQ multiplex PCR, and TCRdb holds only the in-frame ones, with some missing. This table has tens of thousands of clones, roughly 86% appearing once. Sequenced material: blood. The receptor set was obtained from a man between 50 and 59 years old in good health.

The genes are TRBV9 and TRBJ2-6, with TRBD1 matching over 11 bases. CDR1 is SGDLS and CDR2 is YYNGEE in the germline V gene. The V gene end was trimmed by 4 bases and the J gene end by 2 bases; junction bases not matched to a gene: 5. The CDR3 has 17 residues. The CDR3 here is CASSPRTGGAGANVLTF. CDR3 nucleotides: TGTGCCAGCAGCCCCCGGACAGGGGGCGCTGGGGCCAACGTCCTGACTTTC.

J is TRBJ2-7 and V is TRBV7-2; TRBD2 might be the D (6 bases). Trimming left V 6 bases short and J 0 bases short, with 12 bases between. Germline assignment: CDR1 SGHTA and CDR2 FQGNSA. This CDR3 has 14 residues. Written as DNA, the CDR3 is TGTGCCAGCAGAAGGGACTTTAACTCCTACGAGCAGTACTTC. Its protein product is CASRRDFNSYEQYF.

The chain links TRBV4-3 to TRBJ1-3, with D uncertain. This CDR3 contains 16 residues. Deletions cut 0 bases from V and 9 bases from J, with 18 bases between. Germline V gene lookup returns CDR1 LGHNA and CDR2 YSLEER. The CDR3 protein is CASSQEENLRRPTIYF. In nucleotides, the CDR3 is TGCGCCAGCAGCCAAGAGGAGAACCTTCGACGCCCCACCATATATTTT.

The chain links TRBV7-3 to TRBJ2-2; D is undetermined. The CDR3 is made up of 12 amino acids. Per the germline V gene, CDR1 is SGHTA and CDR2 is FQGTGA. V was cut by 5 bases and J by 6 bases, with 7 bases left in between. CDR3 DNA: TGTGCCAGCAGCCTAGGGTCCGGGGAGCTGTTTTTT. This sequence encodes CASSLGSGELFF. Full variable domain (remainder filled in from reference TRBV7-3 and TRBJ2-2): GAGVSQTPSNKVTEKGKYVELRCDPISGHTALYWYRQSLGQGPEFLIYFQGTGAADDSGLPNDRFFAVRPEGSVSTLKIQRTERGDSAVYLCASSLGSGELFFGEGSRLTVL.

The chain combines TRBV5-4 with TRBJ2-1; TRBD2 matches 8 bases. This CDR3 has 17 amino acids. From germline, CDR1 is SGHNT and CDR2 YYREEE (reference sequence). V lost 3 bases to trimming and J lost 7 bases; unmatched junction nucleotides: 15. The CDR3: CASSSLLWSGGGNEQFF. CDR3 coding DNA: TGTGCCAGCAGCTCCCTCTTGTGGAGCGGGGGAGGTAATGAGCAGTTCTTC.

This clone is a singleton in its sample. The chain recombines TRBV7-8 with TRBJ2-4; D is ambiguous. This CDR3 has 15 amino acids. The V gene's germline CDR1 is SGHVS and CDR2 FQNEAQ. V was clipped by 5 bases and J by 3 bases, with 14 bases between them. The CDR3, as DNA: TGTGCCAGCAGCCACGACGGATACCGCAAAAACATTCAGTACTTC. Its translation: CASSHDGYRKNIQYF. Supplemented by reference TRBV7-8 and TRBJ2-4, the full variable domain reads GAGVSQSPRYKVAKRGQDVALRCDPISGHVSLFWYQQALGQGPEFLTYFQNEAQLDKSGLPSDRFFAERPEGSVSTLKIQRTQQEDSAVYLCASSHDGYRKNIQYFGAGTRLSVL.

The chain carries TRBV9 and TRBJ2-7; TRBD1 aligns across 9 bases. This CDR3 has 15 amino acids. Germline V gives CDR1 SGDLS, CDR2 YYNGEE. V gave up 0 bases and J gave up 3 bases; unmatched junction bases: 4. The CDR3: CASSVGVTGGYEQYF. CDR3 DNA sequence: TGTGCCAGCAGCGTAGGCGTGACAGGGGGCTACGAGCAGTACTTC.

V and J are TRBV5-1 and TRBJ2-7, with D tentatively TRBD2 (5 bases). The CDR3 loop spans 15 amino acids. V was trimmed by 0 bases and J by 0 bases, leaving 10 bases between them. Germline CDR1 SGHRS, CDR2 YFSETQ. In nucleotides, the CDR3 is TGCGCCAGCAGCTTGGAGGCGGGTGCCTCCTACGAGCAGTACTTC. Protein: CASSLEAGASYEQYF.

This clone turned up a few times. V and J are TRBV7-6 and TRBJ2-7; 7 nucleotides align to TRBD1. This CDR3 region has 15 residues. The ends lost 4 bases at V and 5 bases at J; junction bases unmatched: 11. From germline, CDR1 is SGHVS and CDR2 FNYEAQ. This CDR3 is CASSSTDRASNEQYF. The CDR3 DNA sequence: TGTGCCAGCAGCTCCACAGACAGGGCGAGTAACGAGCAGTACTTC.

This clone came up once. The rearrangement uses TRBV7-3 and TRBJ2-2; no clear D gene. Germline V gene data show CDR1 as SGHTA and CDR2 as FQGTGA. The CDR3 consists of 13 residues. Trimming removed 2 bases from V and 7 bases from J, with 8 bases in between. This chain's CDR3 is CASSLGAGGELFF. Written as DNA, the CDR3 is TGTGCCAGCAGCTTAGGAGCTGGCGGGGAGCTGTTTTTT.

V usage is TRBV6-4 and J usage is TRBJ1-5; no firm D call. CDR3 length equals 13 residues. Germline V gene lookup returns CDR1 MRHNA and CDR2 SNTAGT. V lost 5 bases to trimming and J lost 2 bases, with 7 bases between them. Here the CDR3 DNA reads TGTGCCAGCAGTCCAGACTGCAATCAGCCCCAGCATTTT. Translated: CASSPDCNQPQHF.

CDR3 coding DNA: TGTGCCAGCAGCCAAGTACAGGGAAACACCATATATTTT. Its protein is CASSQVQGNTIYF. The chain links TRBV3-1 (or the pseudogene TRBV3-2) to TRBJ1-3, with unresolved D. Trimming took off 1 base at V and 4 bases at J, with 5 bases between the two ends. The CDR3 has 13 residues. Germline CDR1 reads LGHDT; CDR2 reads YNNKEL (reference sequence).

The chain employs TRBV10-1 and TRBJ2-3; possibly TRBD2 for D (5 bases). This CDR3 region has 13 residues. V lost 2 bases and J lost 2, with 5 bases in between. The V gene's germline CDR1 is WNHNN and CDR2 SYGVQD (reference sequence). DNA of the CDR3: TGCGCCAGCAGTGAGGGACTCACAGATACGCAGTATTTT. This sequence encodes CASSEGLTDTQYF.

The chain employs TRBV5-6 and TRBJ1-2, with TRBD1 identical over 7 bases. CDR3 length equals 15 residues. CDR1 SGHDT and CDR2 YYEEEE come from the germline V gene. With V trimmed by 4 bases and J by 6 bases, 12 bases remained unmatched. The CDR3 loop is CASSDPRGYRDGYTF. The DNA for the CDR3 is TGTGCCAGCAGCGACCCCAGGGGGTATCGGGATGGCTACACCTTC.

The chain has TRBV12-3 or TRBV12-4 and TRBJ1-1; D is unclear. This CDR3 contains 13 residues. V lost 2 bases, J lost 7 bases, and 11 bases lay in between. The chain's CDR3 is CASSLINGVEAFF. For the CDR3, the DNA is TGTGCCAGCAGTTTAATAAATGGAGTTGAAGCTTTCTTT.

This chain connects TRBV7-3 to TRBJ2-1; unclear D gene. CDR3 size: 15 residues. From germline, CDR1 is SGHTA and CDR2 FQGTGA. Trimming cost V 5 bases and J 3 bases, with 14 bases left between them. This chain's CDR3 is CASSPNIGIYNEQFF. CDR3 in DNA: TGTGCCAGCAGCCCTAATATAGGGATCTACAATGAGCAGTTCTTC.

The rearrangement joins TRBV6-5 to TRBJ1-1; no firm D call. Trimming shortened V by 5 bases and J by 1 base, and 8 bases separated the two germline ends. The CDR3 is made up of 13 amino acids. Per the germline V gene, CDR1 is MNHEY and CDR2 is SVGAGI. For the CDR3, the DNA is TGTGCCAGCAGTAGGAGAGCGAACACTGAAGCTTTCTTT. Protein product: CASSRRANTEAFF.

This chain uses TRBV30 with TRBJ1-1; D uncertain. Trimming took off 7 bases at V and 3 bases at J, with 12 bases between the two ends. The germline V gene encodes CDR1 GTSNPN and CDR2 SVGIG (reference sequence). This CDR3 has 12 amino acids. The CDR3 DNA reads TGTGCCTTGGAATTGGGCGACACTGAAGCTTTCTTT. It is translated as CALELGDTEAFF.

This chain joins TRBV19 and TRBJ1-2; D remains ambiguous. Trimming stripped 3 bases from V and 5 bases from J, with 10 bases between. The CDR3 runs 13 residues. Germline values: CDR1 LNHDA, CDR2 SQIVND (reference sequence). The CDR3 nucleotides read TGTGCCAGTAGTATGGGTGTGGTTTATGGCTACACCTTC. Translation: CASSMGVVYGYTF.

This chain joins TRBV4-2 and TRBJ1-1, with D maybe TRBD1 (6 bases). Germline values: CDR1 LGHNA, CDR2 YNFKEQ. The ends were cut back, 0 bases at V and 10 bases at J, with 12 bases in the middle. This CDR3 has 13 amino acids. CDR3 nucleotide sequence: TGTGCCAGCAGCCAAGATCCGGGGGGCACAGCTTTCTTT. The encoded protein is CASSQDPGGTAFF.

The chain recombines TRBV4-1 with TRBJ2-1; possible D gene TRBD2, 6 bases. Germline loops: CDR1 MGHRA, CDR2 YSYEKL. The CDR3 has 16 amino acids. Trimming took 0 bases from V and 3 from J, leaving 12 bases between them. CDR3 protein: CASSQDGGTLYNEQFF. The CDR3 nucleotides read TGCGCCAGCAGCCAAGATGGGGGGACCCTCTACAATGAGCAGTTCTTC.

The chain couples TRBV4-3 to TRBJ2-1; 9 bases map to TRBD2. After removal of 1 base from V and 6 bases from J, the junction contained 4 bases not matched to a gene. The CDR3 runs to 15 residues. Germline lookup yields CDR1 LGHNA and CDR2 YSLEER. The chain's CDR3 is CASSQVSGSVNEQFF. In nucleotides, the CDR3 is TGCGCCAGCAGCCAAGTTAGCGGGAGCGTCAATGAGCAGTTCTTC.